Listed here is a single TCR beta chain. Its antigen is undetermined. This entry comes from a study of lymphopenia after photon versus proton radiotherapy. Broader study findings: After the lymphocyte nadir, photon-treated repertoires showed oligoclonal expansion, especially of CD8+ Temra cells. A bigger post-nadir fall in TCR diversity correlated inversely with survival time in deceased patients. Better survival with proton therapy was suggested as possible, not demonstrated. Proton therapy kept repertoires fairly stable, unlike photons, which gained effector/memory cells.

Clones were read by immunoSEQ multiplex PCR, and TCRdb kept only the in-frame ones, dropping some. The data show 45,000 to 65,000 clones, about 92% seen once. The CDR3 length is 15 residues. From germline, CDR1 is MNHNS and CDR2 SASEGT. The V end was cut by 6 bases, the J end by 0 bases, with 12 bases between. The material sequenced was peripheral blood, taken from a patient treated with photon-based radiotherapy. This receptor was taken from a woman aged 40 to 49 with cholangiocarcinoma. This rearrangement joins TRBV6-1 to TRBJ1-5; tentatively, D is TRBD1 (6 bases). CDR3 residues: CASRTQGYSNQPQHF. CDR3 sequence (DNA): TGTGCCAGCAGGACACAGGGTTATAGCAATCAGCCCCAGCATTTT.